These 27 T cell receptor beta chains were all obtained from the same sample, sequenced in a study of cytomegalovirus exposure and HLA in healthy donors. The primer mix had 60 Vbeta and 13 Jbeta primers. Only in-frame clones appear in the TCRdb table, and some are missing; sequencing was by immunoSEQ multiplex PCR. In the table there are around 100,000 clones, about 61% of which are singletons. The sample taken for sequencing was PBMCs. The receptors stem from a woman aged 25 to 39 in good health and CMV-seronegative.

This clone was found once. J is TRBJ1-3 and V is TRBV27, with D hard to call. This CDR3 has 14 residues. Germline V CDR1 and CDR2: MNHEY, SMNVEV (reference sequence). Trimming shortened V by 6 bases and J by 2 bases, and 11 bases separated the two germline ends. This chain's CDR3 is CASRDRVAGNTIYF. The CDR3 DNA sequence: TGTGCCAGCAGAGACCGGGTTGCTGGAAACACCATATATTTT.

The chain recombines TRBV7-2 with TRBJ2-2; 8 nucleotides match TRBD1. V was clipped by 2 bases and J by 5 bases; unmatched bases: 7. The CDR3 is 16 residues long. The V gene's germline CDR1 is SGHTA and CDR2 FQGNSA. Written as DNA, the CDR3 is TGTGCCAGCAGCTTAAACCAGGGGGCCGGGACCGGGGAGCTGTTTTTT. Amino acid sequence: CASSLNQGAGTGELFF.

The CDR3 nucleotides are TGTGCCAGCAGTGAAGGTGTCAGGGCTTTATGGAATGAGCAGTTCTTC. The encoded protein is CASSEGVRALWNEQFF. The J gene is TRBJ2-1, the V gene TRBV2; a weak D match, TRBD1 (5 bases). The CDR3 has 16 residues. Germline CDR1 SNHLY, CDR2 FYNNEI. The germline V and J ends were trimmed by 1 base and 7 bases, with 17 bases remaining between them.

This clone was observed a handful of times. The chain has TRBV4-1 and TRBJ2-3; possibly TRBD1 for D (5 bases). V shed 1 base and J shed 3 bases, with 8 bases lying between them. The CDR3 runs to 14 residues. Germline V gives CDR1 MGHRA, CDR2 YSYEKL. The CDR3 DNA reads as TGCGCCAGCAGCCAAGTGGACACTACAGATACGCAGTATTTT. Residues: CASSQVDTTDTQYF.

Details on this clone: A read error may account for a junction end that differs from germline. The genes are TRBV6-6 and TRBJ1-3; weak D call: TRBD1 (6 bases). The CDR3 totals 15 residues. The germline V gene encodes CDR1 MNHNY and CDR2 SVGAGI (reference sequence). The CDR3 sequence is CASSDSAGAGNTIYF. CDR3 DNA sequence: TGTGCCAGCAGTGACTCGGCGGGGGCCGGAAACACCATATATTTT.

On this clone: One end of the junction is discordant with germline, which a read error may explain. The chain has TRBV19 and TRBJ1-2, with 8 positions matching TRBD1. CDR3 length: 11 residues. Germline V gives CDR1 LNHDA, CDR2 SQIVND (reference sequence). As DNA, the CDR3 is TGTGCCAGTAGTACGCGGACAGGGCGCTACTTC. It codes for CASSTRTGRYF.

This clone was observed a few times. The gene calls are TRBV19 and TRBJ2-7; maybe TRBD1 (6 bases). V lost 2 bases and J lost 4, with 9 bases in between. This CDR3 is 13 amino acids long. CDR1 and CDR2 (germline): LNHDA, SQIVND (reference sequence). CDR3 nucleotides: TGTGCCAGTAGTATACGCCAGGGGTACGAGCAGTACTTC. It specifies CASSIRQGYEQYF.

This clone was seen only a few times. This rearrangement joins TRBV10-1 to TRBJ1-1; D gene uncertain. CDR1 and CDR2 from the germline V gene are WNHNN and SYGVQD (reference sequence). Trimming took 7 bases from V and 1 from J, leaving 7 bases between them. CDR3 length: 12 amino acids. CDR3 amino acids: CASIAENTEAFF. CDR3 bases: TGCGCCAGCATAGCAGAGAACACTGAAGCTTTCTTT.

This clone was picked up a small number of times. The V gene is TRBV25-1, the J gene TRBJ1-5, with D maybe TRBD1 (6 bases). The CDR3 runs to 14 residues. Trimming shortened V by 6 bases and J by 4 bases, and 13 bases separated the two germline ends. CDR1 and CDR2 (germline): MGHDK, SYGVNS. The CDR3 here is CASRETGFNQPQHF. The CDR3 DNA reads TGTGCCAGCAGAGAGACAGGCTTTAATCAGCCCCAGCATTTT. Full variable domain (outside the CDR3, taken from reference TRBV25-1 and TRBJ1-5): EADIYQTPRYLVIGTGKKITLECSQTMGHDKMYWYQQDPGMELHLIHYSYGVNSTEKGDLSSESTVSRIRTEHFPLTLESARPSHTSQYLCASRETGFNQPQHFGDGTRLSIL.

The chain combines TRBV29-1 with TRBJ1-1; the match to TRBD1 covers 9 bases. CDR3 length equals 13 residues. Germline trimming cut 7 bases from V and 3 bases from J; bases unmatched to any gene: 6. Germline-derived CDR1 and CDR2 are SQVTM and ANQGSEA. The CDR3 coding sequence is TGCAGCGGGGGACAGGGTTATGACACTGAAGCTTTCTTT. Its translation: CSGGQGYDTEAFF.

This clone has just a few counts. V usage is TRBV4-2 and J usage is TRBJ1-2, with no clear D. V gave up 0 bases and J gave up 2 bases, with 7 bases separating them. Germline V gene data show CDR1 as LGHNA and CDR2 as YNFKEQ. This CDR3 spans 14 amino acids. The CDR3 DNA follows: TGTGCCAGCAGCCAAGATCGCGGGAACTATGGCTACACCTTC. Translated: CASSQDRGNYGYTF.

This sequence joins TRBV11-3 and TRBJ2-1; D perhaps matches TRBD1 (5 bases). This CDR3 has 15 amino acids. The V gene lost 4 bases and the J gene lost 5 bases, with 15 bases spanning the gap. Germline CDR1 is SGHNT and CDR2 is YENEEA. The CDR3 spells CASSSGAVRDNEQFF. In DNA, the CDR3 is TGTGCCAGCAGCTCTGGGGCGGTTCGGGACAATGAGCAGTTCTTC.

The chain employs TRBV30 and TRBJ2-7; TRBD2 might be the D (6 bases). CDR3 length equals 16 residues. Germline V CDR1 and CDR2: GTSNPN, SVGIG (reference sequence). V was cut by 1 base and J by 2 bases, with 18 bases left in between. The CDR3 spells CAWSGRRVAATYEQYF. The CDR3 coding sequence is TGTGCCTGGAGTGGCCGTCGGGTAGCGGCTACCTACGAGCAGTACTTC.

The chain couples TRBV28 to TRBJ1-5, with D possibly matching TRBD1 (5 bases). The V end was cut by 1 base, the J end by 4 bases, with 8 bases between. Germline CDR1 reads MDHEN; CDR2 reads SYDVKM. The CDR3 is 14 residues long. For the CDR3, the DNA is TGTGCCAGCAGTTTATATGACAGAAATCAGCCCCAGCATTTT. Encoded protein: CASSLYDRNQPQHF. The entire variable domain, with the rest obtained from reference TRBV28 and TRBJ1-5, is as follows: DVKVTQSSRYLVKRTGEKVFLECVQDMDHENMFWYRQDPGLGLRLIYFSYDVKMKEKGDIPEGYSVSREKKERFSLILESASTNQTSMYLCASSLYDRNQPQHFGDGTRLSIL.

The chain uses TRBV29-1 and TRBJ1-2, with D possibly TRBD1 on 5 matching bases. V was trimmed by 0 bases and J by 4 bases, leaving 9 bases between them. From germline, CDR1 is SQVTM and CDR2 ANQGSEA. The CDR3 is 13 residues long. The CDR3 sequence is CSVEDQDSYGYTF. CDR3 nucleotide sequence: TGCAGCGTTGAAGATCAAGACAGCTATGGCTACACCTTC.

This clone has just a few counts. The junction departs from germline at one end; a sequencing error may be responsible. Here the CDR3 DNA reads TGTGCCAGCAGCTTGTGGATAGGACAGGGTAGCGATCAGCCCCAGCATTTT. Its translation: CASSLWIGQGSDQPQHF. The rearrangement uses TRBV5-6 and TRBJ1-5; 8 positions agree with TRBD1. Germline-derived CDR1 and CDR2 are SGHDT and YYEEEE. This CDR3 region has 17 residues.

The CDR3 bases are TGTGCCAGTAGTGGAAAACAGGGGAATCGAGCTTTCTTT. The encoded protein is CASSGKQGNRAFF. The gene calls are TRBV19 and TRBJ1-1, with TRBD1 matching over 7 bases. From germline, CDR1 is LNHDA and CDR2 SQIVND (reference sequence). The CDR3 is 13 amino acids. V was clipped by 5 bases and J by 10 bases; unmatched bases: 10.

This clone has more than one count but fewer than ten. V usage is TRBV28 and J usage is TRBJ1-2; TRBD1 matches 11 bases. The CDR3 consists of 16 residues. From germline, CDR1 is MDHEN and CDR2 SYDVKM. Losses at the gene ends were 2 bases for V and 0 bases for J; bases not matched to a gene: 2. CDR3 in amino acids: CASSLAGQGANYGYTF. The CDR3 nucleotides are TGTGCCAGCAGTTTAGCGGGACAGGGGGCTAACTATGGCTACACCTTC.

The chain has TRBV7-2 and TRBJ2-1, with D unresolved. Looked up from germline, CDR1 is SGHTA and CDR2 is FQGNSA. This CDR3 spans 16 amino acids. V lost 2 bases and J lost 0, with 11 bases in between. The CDR3 bases are TGTGCCAGCAGCTTAACTACTGAGTTCTCCTACAATGAGCAGTTCTTC. This gives the protein CASSLTTEFSYNEQFF.

The CDR3 DNA reads as TGTGCCAGCAGCCCAGACACCCCAAGGGGCACTGAAGCTTTCTTT. Protein product: CASSPDTPRGTEAFF. The chain joins TRBV7-8 to TRBJ1-1; maybe TRBD1 (5 bases). In germline, CDR1 is SGHVS, CDR2 FQNEAQ. Between the trimmed V and J ends, which lost 5 bases and 4 bases, there was a span of 17 bases. The CDR3 has 15 amino acids.

The rearrangement uses TRBV25-1 and TRBJ1-3; 9 bases agree with TRBD1. V gave up 7 bases and J gave up 0 bases; unmatched junction bases: 4. This CDR3 region has 15 residues. Germline V CDR1 and CDR2: MGHDK, SYGVNS. The CDR3, as DNA: TGTGCCAGCACTGGACAGGGGCGCTCTGGAAACACCATATATTTT. It specifies CASTGQGRSGNTIYF. The complete variable domain, with remaining parts taken from reference TRBV25-1 and TRBJ1-3, reads EADIYQTPRYLVIGTGKKITLECSQTMGHDKMYWYQQDPGMELHLIHYSYGVNSTEKGDLSSESTVSRIRTEHFPLTLESARPSHTSQYLCASTGQGRSGNTIYFGEGSWLTVV.

A few counts support this clone. The chain has TRBV5-6 and TRBJ2-7; D unresolved. CDR3 size: 15 residues. V was cut by 2 bases and J by 2 bases, with 14 bases left in between. Germline loops: CDR1 SGHDT, CDR2 YYEEEE. For the CDR3, the DNA is TGTGCCAGCAGCTTTAGGCGGAGTAGGACCTACGAGCAGTACTTC. It specifies CASSFRRSRTYEQYF.

This clone was counted a few times. This chain links TRBV10-3 with TRBJ2-1; 14 nucleotides line up with TRBD2. The germline gives CDR1 ENHRY, CDR2 SYGVKD. There are 17 residues in the CDR3. The J segment lost 5 bases and the V segment lost 3 bases, leaving 6 bases of the junction unmatched. This chain's CDR3 is CAISDGTSGSQDNEQFF. DNA of the CDR3: TGTGCCATCAGTGACGGGACTAGCGGGAGTCAAGACAATGAGCAGTTCTTC.

The gene calls are TRBV29-1 and TRBJ2-3; 8 bases align to TRBD1. The V segment lost 7 bases and the J segment 0 bases; nucleotides outside the gene matches: 3. This CDR3 contains 13 residues. Germline CDR1 SQVTM, CDR2 ANQGSEA. CDR3 in DNA: TGCAGCGGGACAGGGACTAGCACAGATACGCAGTATTTT. It codes for CSGTGTSTDTQYF.

This chain links TRBV19 with TRBJ2-5, with D maybe TRBD1 (5 bases). This CDR3 is built from 13 residues. V lost 3 bases to trimming and J lost 5 bases, with 10 bases between them. The germline V gene has CDR1 LNHDA and CDR2 SQIVND (reference sequence). The CDR3 region has the DNA TGTGCCAGTAGTATGGGCAGGGCTGAGACCCAGTACTTC. As protein: CASSMGRAETQYF.

V and J are TRBV15 and TRBJ2-5; no clear D. From germline, CDR1 is LNHNV and CDR2 YYDKDF (reference sequence). The ends were cut back, 0 bases at V and 1 base at J, with 9 bases in the middle. The CDR3 consists of 15 residues. The CDR3 DNA follows: TGTGCCACCAGCAGAGATAGAACAGCCCAAGAGACCCAGTACTTC. It is translated as CATSRDRTAQETQYF.

V and J are TRBV4-1 and TRBJ1-1; D possibly corresponds to TRBD1 (6 bases). The CDR3 length is 14 residues. V lost 2 bases and J 5 bases, leaving 12 bases between the germline ends. Germline CDR1 reads MGHRA; CDR2 reads YSYEKL. The chain's CDR3 is CASSQPDSRTEAFF. CDR3 coding DNA: TGCGCCAGCAGCCAACCGGACAGCCGGACTGAAGCTTTCTTT.